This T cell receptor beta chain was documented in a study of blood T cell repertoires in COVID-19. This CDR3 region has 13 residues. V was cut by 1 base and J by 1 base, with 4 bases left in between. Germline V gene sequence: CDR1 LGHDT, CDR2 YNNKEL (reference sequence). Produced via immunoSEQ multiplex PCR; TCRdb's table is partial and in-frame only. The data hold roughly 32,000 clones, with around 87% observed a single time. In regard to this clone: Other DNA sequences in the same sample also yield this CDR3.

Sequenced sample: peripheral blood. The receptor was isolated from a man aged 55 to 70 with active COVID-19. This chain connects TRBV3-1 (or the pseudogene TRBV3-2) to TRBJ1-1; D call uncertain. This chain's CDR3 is CASSQVSNTEAFF. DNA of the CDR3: TGTGCCAGCAGCCAAGTCTCGAACACTGAAGCTTTCTTT.